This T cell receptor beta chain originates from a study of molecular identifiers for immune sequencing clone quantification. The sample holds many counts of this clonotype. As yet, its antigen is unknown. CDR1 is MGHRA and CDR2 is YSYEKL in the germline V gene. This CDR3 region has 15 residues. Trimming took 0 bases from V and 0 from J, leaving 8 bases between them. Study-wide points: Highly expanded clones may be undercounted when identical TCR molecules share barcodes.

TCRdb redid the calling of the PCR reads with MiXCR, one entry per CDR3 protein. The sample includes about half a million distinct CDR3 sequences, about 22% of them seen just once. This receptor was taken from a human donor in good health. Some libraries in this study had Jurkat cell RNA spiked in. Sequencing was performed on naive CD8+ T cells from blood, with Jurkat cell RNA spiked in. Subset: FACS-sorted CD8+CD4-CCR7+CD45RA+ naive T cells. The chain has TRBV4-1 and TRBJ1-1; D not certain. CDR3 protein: CASSQEAGMNTEAFF. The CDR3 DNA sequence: TGCGCCAGCAGCCAAGAGGCAGGCATGAACACTGAAGCTTTCTTT.